The 31 T cell receptor beta chains below come from one sample, sequenced in a study of T cell responses to AZD1222 COVID-19 vaccine. Sequencing used immunoSEQ multiplex PCR; TCRdb keeps in-frame clones, though not all of them. The sample includes 130,000 to 150,000 clones, about nine tenths of them seen just once. The specimen was peripheral blood, collected 28 days after the second AZD1222 dose. These TCRs come from an adult who received the AZD1222 COVID-19 vaccine.

The chain has TRBV7-9 and TRBJ1-5; D is undetermined. This CDR3 is 14 amino acids long. Germline CDR1 and CDR2: SEHNR and FQNEAQ (reference sequence). V was shortened by 5 bases and J by 1 base, with 9 bases between the two germline ends. The DNA of the CDR3 is TGTGCCAGCAGCCGGGGAACCAGCAATCAGCCCCAGCATTTT. It is translated as CASSRGTSNQPQHF.

This clone appeared once. This chain links TRBV5-8 with TRBJ2-2, with TRBD1 identical over 8 bases. Germline V gene sequence: CDR1 SGHTS, CDR2 YDEGEE. The V segment lost 4 bases and the J segment 4 bases; nucleotides outside the gene matches: 6. There are 15 residues in the CDR3. This CDR3 is CASSADRVRTGELFF. Written as DNA, the CDR3 is TGTGCCAGCAGCGCGGACAGGGTCCGCACCGGGGAGCTGTTTTTT.

CDR3 sequence: CASSNPTKVLANEQFF. The CDR3 DNA reads as TGTGCCAGCAGCAACCCGACCAAGGTTCTGGCCAATGAGCAGTTCTTC. V and J are TRBV13 and TRBJ2-1; D ambiguous. V lost 5 bases, J lost 6 bases, and 20 bases lay in between. The CDR3 length is 16 residues. CDR1 is PRHDT and CDR2 is FYEKMQ in the germline V gene (reference sequence).

V and J are TRBV11-2 and TRBJ2-7; 14 bases align to TRBD2. V gave up 1 base and J gave up 3 bases; unmatched junction bases: 2. The CDR3 has 16 residues. CDR1 SGHAT and CDR2 FQNNGV come from the germline V gene. The CDR3 sequence: CASSLGGLAGDYEQYF. The CDR3 nucleotides are TGTGCCAGCAGCTTAGGGGGACTAGCGGGAGACTACGAGCAGTACTTC.

The gene calls are TRBV2 and TRBJ2-1; D call uncertain. V lost 8 bases and J 4 bases, leaving 6 bases between the germline ends. This CDR3 comprises 11 residues. The germline gives CDR1 SNHLY, CDR2 FYNNEI. The CDR3 nucleotides are TGTGCCAGCCTTCAGTACAATGAGCAGTTCTTC. It specifies CASLQYNEQFF.

This chain connects TRBV7-5 to TRBJ2-3; the table's D call, TRBD2, has no DNA check behind it. TRBV7-5 is assigned pseudogene status. The CDR3 loop spans 19 amino acids. CDR3 sequence: CARSLSPHHGETSTDTQYF. CDR3 bases: TGTGCCAGAAGCCTCTCCCCCCATCACGGGGAAACTAGCACAGATACGCAGTATTTT.

This clone was observed once. The V call is TRBV6-6, the J call TRBJ2-1; D unresolved. Trimming left V 6 bases short and J 0 bases short, with 3 bases between. The CDR3 has 12 residues. CDR1 and CDR2 from the germline V gene are MNHNY and SVGAGI (reference sequence). The CDR3 here is CASRGSYNEQFF. DNA for the CDR3: TGTGCCAGCAGAGGCTCCTACAATGAGCAGTTCTTC.

This rearrangement joins TRBV18 to TRBJ2-5; a possible D gene is TRBD2 (6 bases). V lost 4 bases and J 5 bases, leaving 14 bases between the germline ends. In germline, CDR1 is KGHSH, CDR2 LQKENI. The CDR3 loop spans 14 amino acids. CDR3 protein: CASSLTRRGETQYF. The CDR3 DNA is TGTGCCAGCTCACTGACCCGGCGGGGTGAGACCCAGTACTTC.

The V gene is TRBV4-2, the J gene TRBJ2-1; unclear D gene. The CDR3 is made up of 15 amino acids. CDR1 LGHNA and CDR2 YNFKEQ come from the germline V gene. V gave up 0 bases and J gave up 4 bases, with 10 bases separating them. In DNA, the CDR3 is TGTGCCAGCAGCCAAGATCCTTCCAGTTACAATGAGCAGTTCTTC. Protein: CASSQDPSSYNEQFF.

The chain uses TRBV4-2 and TRBJ2-7; TRBD2 matches 10 bases. V lost 2 bases to trimming and J lost 0 bases; unmatched junction nucleotides: 13. The CDR3 runs to 19 residues. Looked up from germline, CDR1 is LGHNA and CDR2 is YNFKEQ. CDR3 loop: CASSQSPGVAGGPSYEQYF. For the CDR3, the DNA is TGTGCCAGCAGCCAAAGCCCGGGGGTAGCGGGAGGCCCCTCCTACGAGCAGTACTTC.

This chain links TRBV29-1 with TRBJ1-5; 11 bases agree with TRBD1. The CDR3 runs to 12 residues. The germline V gene has CDR1 SQVTM and CDR2 ANQGSEA. Trimming took 6 bases from V and 6 from J; bases not matched to a gene: 1. This CDR3 reads CSVGTGGQPQHF. The CDR3 bases are TGCAGCGTCGGGACAGGGGGTCAGCCCCAGCATTTT.

The gene calls are TRBV30 and TRBJ1-4; D ambiguous. V was shortened by 3 bases and J by 0 bases, with 8 bases between the two germline ends. Germline lookup yields CDR1 GTSNPN and CDR2 SVGIG (reference sequence). The CDR3 has 14 amino acids. Here the CDR3 reads CAWSLGSTNEKLFF. The CDR3, as DNA: TGTGCCTGGAGCCTAGGTTCAACTAATGAAAAACTGTTTTTT.

This chain links TRBV5-1 with TRBJ2-7; 11 bases align to TRBD2. The CDR3 has 17 amino acids. Trimming at V came to 3 bases and at J to 7 bases, leaving 15 bases not matched to a gene. Germline CDR1 and CDR2: SGHRS and YFSETQ. CDR3 residues: CASSSVAGGPPLWEQYF. Here the CDR3 DNA reads TGCGCCAGCAGCTCCGTAGCGGGAGGGCCCCCTTTGTGGGAGCAGTACTTC.

The CDR3 sequence: CASSPQSWGSGYEQYF. In nucleotides, the CDR3 is TGTGCCAGCAGTCCCCAGTCCTGGGGGTCGGGCTACGAGCAGTACTTC. The J gene is TRBJ2-7, the V gene TRBV27, with D tentatively TRBD1 or TRBD2 (5 bases each). The germline V gene has CDR1 MNHEY and CDR2 SMNVEV (reference sequence). V was pared by 5 bases and J by 3 bases, with 20 bases between. CDR3 length equals 16 residues.

This sequence joins TRBV30 and TRBJ1-5; no clear D. From germline, CDR1 is GTSNPN and CDR2 SVGIG (reference sequence). The CDR3 is made up of 14 amino acids. The V end was cut by 2 bases, the J end by 0 bases, with 8 bases between. The CDR3 reads CAWSRVNSNQPQHF. DNA of the CDR3: TGTGCCTGGAGTAGAGTTAATAGCAATCAGCCCCAGCATTTT.

The CDR3 nucleotides read TGTGCCAGCAGCCCCCTCGGGACAGGGTCTCAGCCCCAGCATTTT. This encodes CASSPLGTGSQPQHF. The chain employs TRBV7-8 and TRBJ1-5; 9 bases are a match to TRBD1. With 5 bases clipped from V and 6 bases from J, the junction kept 8 bases outside the gene matches. This CDR3 comprises 15 residues. Looked up from germline, CDR1 is SGHVS and CDR2 is FQNEAQ.

The chain uses TRBV2 and TRBJ1-1; D gene ambiguous. This CDR3 contains 14 residues. The germline V and J ends were trimmed by 5 bases and 1 base, with 11 bases remaining between them. Germline CDR1 SNHLY, CDR2 FYNNEI. In DNA, the CDR3 is TGTGCCAGCAGTCTAAGAGTACAGAACACTGAAGCTTTCTTT. It translates to CASSLRVQNTEAFF.

The chain recombines TRBV7-9 with TRBJ1-2, with D possibly being TRBD1 (6 bases). In germline, CDR1 is SEHNR, CDR2 FQNEAQ (reference sequence). The CDR3 covers 13 residues. Trimming removed 3 bases at V and 3 bases at J, with 8 bases between. The CDR3 DNA reads as TGTGCCAGCAGCTTGAACAGGGACTATGGCTACACCTTC. Protein: CASSLNRDYGYTF.

The chain employs TRBV7-9 and TRBJ2-1, with no clear D. The germline V gene has CDR1 SEHNR and CDR2 FQNEAQ (reference sequence). V lost 8 bases to trimming and J lost 8 bases, with 7 bases between them. This CDR3 spans 10 amino acids. CDR3 DNA sequence: TGTGCCAGCGGGTACGATGAGCAGTTCTTC. Translation gives CASGYDEQFF.

This clone turned up a few times. V and J are TRBV5-1 and TRBJ2-7; 7 bases match TRBD1. Germline CDR1 SGHRS, CDR2 YFSETQ. This CDR3 spans 14 amino acids. Trimming cost V 3 bases and J 2 bases; bases outside gene matches: 5. CDR3: CASSSGQSTYEQYF. The CDR3 DNA is TGCGCCAGCAGCTCGGGACAGAGTACCTACGAGCAGTACTTC.

The chain couples TRBV7-9 to TRBJ1-1; 8 bases are shared with TRBD1. The CDR3 contains 16 residues. V gave up 6 bases and J gave up 9 bases; unmatched junction bases: 18. The V gene's germline CDR1 is SEHNR and CDR2 FQNEAQ (reference sequence). The CDR3 loop is CASRQTWAGGVPQAFF. In DNA, the CDR3 is TGTGCCAGCAGACAAACGTGGGCAGGGGGCGTACCCCAAGCTTTCTTT.

The gene calls are TRBV2 and TRBJ1-4; 7 bases map to TRBD1. CDR3 length equals 15 residues. CDR1 is SNHLY and CDR2 is FYNNEI in the germline V gene. V shed 4 bases, J shed 7 bases, and the junction held 9 bases outside the gene matches. CDR3 sequence reads: CASSGTGGIAEKLFF. The DNA of the CDR3 is TGTGCCAGCAGTGGGACAGGAGGGATTGCTGAAAAACTGTTTTTT. The full variable domain, rest sourced from reference TRBV2 and TRBJ1-4, is EPEVTQTPSHQVTQMGQEVILRCVPISNHLYFYWYRQILGQKVEFLVSFYNNEISEKSEIFDDQFSVERPDGSNFTLKIRSTKLEDSAMYFCASSGTGGIAEKLFFGSGTQLSVL.

V and J are TRBV9 and TRBJ2-7, with a possible D match to TRBD2 (7 bases). V was cut by 0 bases and J by 7 bases, with 14 bases left in between. Germline V gene sequence: CDR1 SGDLS, CDR2 YYNGEE. The CDR3 consists of 14 residues. CDR3 sequence reads: CASSVVPEGGEQYF. DNA of the CDR3: TGTGCCAGCAGCGTAGTTCCGGAGGGGGGGGAGCAGTACTTC.

The chain carries TRBV2 and TRBJ1-5; D is uncertain. The CDR3 totals 13 residues. Germline V CDR1 and CDR2: SNHLY, FYNNEI. Deletions cut 2 bases from V and 2 bases from J, with 4 bases between. The CDR3 DNA reads as TGTGCCAGCAGTGAATCGGGCAATCAGCCCCAGCATTTT. Translation gives CASSESGNQPQHF.

Comments on this clone: Other DNA sequences in this sample translate to the same CDR3. This chain joins TRBV5-4 and TRBJ2-3; a possible D gene is TRBD2 (6 bases). V lost 0 bases and J lost 1, with 6 bases in between. The CDR3 extends over 14 amino acids. CDR1 and CDR2 from the germline V gene are SGHNT and YYREEE (reference sequence). CDR3 residues: CASSLGGGTDTQYF. As DNA, the CDR3 is TGTGCCAGCAGCTTGGGGGGGGGCACAGATACGCAGTATTTT.

V usage is TRBV18 and J usage is TRBJ1-4, with a possible D match to TRBD1 (5 bases). From germline, CDR1 is KGHSH and CDR2 LQKENI. The CDR3 is 16 amino acids. Between the trimmed V and J ends, which lost 0 bases and 5 bases, there was a span of 13 bases. The CDR3 loop is CASSPPKLGRNEKLFF. The CDR3 bases are TGTGCCAGCTCACCACCAAAATTGGGACGAAATGAAAAACTGTTTTTT.

The chain is built from TRBV7-9 and TRBJ1-4, with D perhaps matching TRBD1 (5 bases). Per germline, CDR1 SEHNR and CDR2 FQNEAQ (reference sequence). V was clipped by 3 bases and J by 15 bases, with 17 bases between them. The CDR3 totals 13 residues. Written as DNA, the CDR3 is TGTGCCAGCAGCTTCGGACATAGATTCCCCATGTTTTTT. It codes for CASSFGHRFPMFF.

The V and J genes are TRBV30 and TRBJ2-3; D is uncertain. Deletions cut 4 bases from V and 6 bases from J, with 20 bases between. CDR1 GTSNPN and CDR2 SVGIG come from the germline V gene (reference sequence). This CDR3 is 15 amino acids long. The CDR3 region has the DNA TGTGCCTGGACGTCCAGTCGCGGTCCGCGGGATACGCAGTATTTT. Translated: CAWTSSRGPRDTQYF.

The DNA of the CDR3 is TGCAGCGTCGAGGAGGGGTATGGGGCCACTGAAGCTTTCTTT. It codes for CSVEEGYGATEAFF. V gene TRBV29-1 combines with J gene TRBJ1-1, with a possible D match to TRBD1 (5 bases). Germline loops: CDR1 SQVTM, CDR2 ANQGSEA. V gave up 6 bases and J gave up 4 bases, with 18 bases separating them. CDR3 length: 14 residues. The variable domain in full, with the rest retrieved from reference TRBV29-1 and TRBJ1-1, is SAVISQKPSRDICQRGTSLTIQCQVDSQVTMMFWYRQQPGQSLTLIATANQGSEATYESGFVIDKFPISRPNLTFSTLTVSNMSPEDSSIYLCSVEEGYGATEAFFGQGTRLTVV.

The rearrangement uses TRBV3-1 (or the pseudogene TRBV3-2) and TRBJ1-2, with no clear D. The V gene's germline CDR1 is LGHDT and CDR2 YNNKEL (reference sequence). This CDR3 comprises 15 residues. Trimming removed 2 bases from V and 4 bases from J, with 14 bases in between. The CDR3 is CASSQSFGVGYGYTF. The CDR3 DNA reads TGTGCCAGCAGCCAATCCTTCGGGGTCGGCTATGGCTACACCTTC.

The rearrangement joins TRBV6-5 to TRBJ1-5; D remains ambiguous. The CDR3 loop spans 15 amino acids. Per the germline V gene, CDR1 is MNHEY and CDR2 is SVGAGI. The V gene lost 2 bases and the J gene lost 0 bases, with 8 bases spanning the gap. Here the CDR3 DNA reads TGTGCCAGCAGTTACGGGATGTATAGCAATCAGCCCCAGCATTTT. Translation: CASSYGMYSNQPQHF.